This entry describes one T cell receptor (beta chain). The antigen is undetermined. Method: immunoSEQ multiplex PCR; TCRdb's copy keeps in-frame clones and lacks some. This sample has some 2 million clones, with approximately 94% found just once. The V gene's germline CDR1 is SGHRS and CDR2 YFSETQ. The CDR3 spans 14 residues. V lost 1 base to trimming and J lost 5 bases, with 13 bases between them. The source of the sample is a study of shared clonotypes between healthy human individuals. Study-wide context: There were three CD4 naive, three CD4 memory, two CD8 naive and one CD8 memory plates per donor. Notes on the study in general: The generation probabilities recorded for non-shared clonotypes fell below those of clonotypes shared by all four donors.

The naive CD8 fraction comprised CD45RO-negative cells positively selected for CCR7 and excluded terminally differentiated effector memory CD45RA+ cells. The rearrangement uses TRBV5-1 and TRBJ2-7; perhaps TRBD2 as D (7 bases). Sequenced sample: naive CD8+ T cells sorted from blood. The origin of this receptor is a man between 18 and 35 years old in good health. This chain's CDR3 is CASSLSGGADEQYF. DNA of the CDR3: TGCGCCAGCAGCTTGTCGGGGGGCGCGGACGAGCAGTACTTC.